The rows below give T cell receptor beta chains drawn from one sample of a study of T cells expressing NK-cell markers. TCRdb re-called the 5' RACE reads, yielding one record per CDR3 amino acid sequence without DNA. This table lists about 550,000 distinct CDR3 sequences. The sequenced material came from blood T cells: a sorted CD56 or NKG2C T cell subset, CD4+ or CD8+ T cells, or bulk PBMC T cells (not recorded which). The receptors come from a man aged 18 to 29 in good health. Both conserved end residues are part of each CDR3. Fields, in order: J gene, V gene, CDR3 protein.

TRBJ2-1 | TRBV5-1 | CASSWNGDGEQFF
TRBJ2-2 | TRBV11-2 | CASSLDPSYTGELFF
TRBJ2-5 | TRBV7-9 | CASSLGLAGGPQETQYF
TRBJ2-1 | TRBV20-1 | CSAITPRGGAPNGQFF
TRBJ2-7 | TRBV29-1 | CSVDLSNPYEQYF
TRBJ2-1 | TRBV7-8 | CASSLGRKTHNEQFF
TRBJ2-7 | TRBV5-1 | CASSLTSPLPDRGAYEQYF
TRBJ2-2 | TRBV28 | CASSSVFGTGGIAGELFF
TRBJ1-1 | TRBV11-3 | CASSSTGLATEAFF
TRBJ2-1 | TRBV20-1 | CSASPSWEVYNEQFF
TRBJ2-2 | TRBV2 | CASSISRTANTGELFF
TRBJ2-1 | TRBV5-1 | CASSDAGTSGRGEQFF
TRBJ2-2 | TRBV5-1 | CASGSGGEVSGELFF
TRBJ1-1 | TRBV2 | CASRTGPRGTEAFF
TRBJ2-2 | TRBV6-2/TRBV6-3 | CASSYLQTDNRGELFF
TRBJ2-2 | TRBV7-9 | CASSQAAGGTGELFF
TRBJ1-5 | TRBV12-3/TRBV12-4 | CASSSRMWTGATYQPQHF
TRBJ2-7 | TRBV28 | CASSLNSFPEQYF
TRBJ2-3 | TRBV11-3 | CASSLRDTRTDTQYF
TRBJ1-2 | TRBV12-3/TRBV12-4 | CASSTPQGVGGYTF
TRBJ2-5 | TRBV5-1 | CASSSPPKETQYF
TRBJ2-5 | TRBV29-1 | CSVEAGGPLTPETQYF
TRBJ1-2 | TRBV7-3 | CASSLGVGYGYTF
TRBJ2-3 | TRBV24-1 | CATSDSGLAAQYF
TRBJ2-3 | TRBV4-3 | CASSQTTDTQYF
TRBJ2-1 | TRBV7-9 | CASSPAVLAGATNEQFF
TRBJ1-6 | TRBV5-1 | CASSPGQYNSPLHF
TRBJ2-3 | TRBV19 | CASSMGLPQDTQYF
TRBJ1-5 | TRBV4-2 | CASSQDNGLRQPQHF
TRBJ2-1 | TRBV6-5 | CASSRQAGGSGNEQFF
TRBJ1-3 | TRBV30 | CAWRGSGNTIYF
TRBJ1-6 | TRBV11-2 | CASSLTGGGNSPLHF
TRBJ2-1 | TRBV20-1 | CSASPLAGGNEQFF
TRBJ2-1 | TRBV24-1 | CATSDRSGQSFNEQFF
TRBJ2-1 | TRBV12-3/TRBV12-4 | CASSPLRGGGEQFF
TRBJ1-4 | TRBV9 | CASSVATGQSYNEKLFF
TRBJ2-1 | TRBV7-9 | CASSWGLAGGPMKNEQFF
TRBJ2-5 | TRBV27 | CASRNGATMLQETQYF
TRBJ2-4 | TRBV5-6 | CASSFRGAIGKNIQYF